The 30 T cell receptor beta chains below were found in one sample sequenced in a study of blood T cell repertoires in COVID-19. TCRdb's copy holds only in-frame clones and misses some; the assay was immunoSEQ multiplex PCR. The sample includes hundreds of thousands of clones, 89% of them seen just once. Sequencing input: peripheral blood. The receptors were gathered from a woman under 40 with COVID-19, enrolled during active disease.

The chain is built from TRBV29-1 and TRBJ2-2; D gene unclear. Germline-derived CDR1 and CDR2 are SQVTM and ANQGSEA. V was cut by 5 bases and J by 2 bases, with 9 bases left in between. The CDR3 runs to 13 residues. The CDR3 bases are TGCAGCGTTCGAACAGACAACACCGGGGAGCTGTTTTTT. Protein: CSVRTDNTGELFF.

The chain joins TRBV6-2 or TRBV6-3 to TRBJ2-1; D possibly corresponds to TRBD2 (6 bases). This CDR3 region has 16 residues. Between the trimmed V and J ends, which lost 5 bases and 2 bases, there was a span of 16 bases. From germline, CDR1 is MNHEY and CDR2 SVGEGT. The CDR3 sequence is CASSSPSSSAYNEQFF. CDR3 DNA: TGTGCCAGCAGTAGCCCCTCTTCTAGCGCCTACAATGAGCAGTTCTTC.

This chain joins TRBV19 and TRBJ2-1, with TRBD1 matching over 10 bases. The junction had 21 bases not matched to a gene; V was cut back by 4 bases and J by 12 bases. Germline V lookup: CDR1 LNHDA, CDR2 SQIVND (reference sequence). This CDR3 has 18 residues. CDR3 nucleotides: TGTGCCAGTAGTAGGGACAGGGGATGGGAAAGGCGGGAGGTGACGCAGTTCTTC. The encoded protein is CASSRDRGWERREVTQFF.

The rearrangement joins TRBV27 to TRBJ2-5, with D unclear. The CDR3 is 14 amino acids. The germline V gene has CDR1 MNHEY and CDR2 SMNVEV (reference sequence). Trimming took off 3 bases at V and 5 bases at J, with 13 bases between the two ends. The CDR3 loop is CASSFGKEAETQYF. The DNA for the CDR3 is TGTGCCAGCAGTTTCGGAAAGGAAGCGGAGACCCAGTACTTC.

This clone was picked up a small number of times. The chain has TRBV7-9 and TRBJ1-1, with D maybe TRBD1 (5 bases). This CDR3 region has 16 residues. Trimming removed 2 bases at V and 0 bases at J, with 13 bases between. Germline lookup yields CDR1 SEHNR and CDR2 FQNEAQ (reference sequence). CDR3 region: CASSLFPGSMNTEAFF. The DNA for the CDR3 is TGTGCCAGCAGCTTATTCCCAGGGTCGATGAACACTGAAGCTTTCTTT.

The CDR3 DNA follows: TGTGCCAGCAGCGTAGCTCGGCTAGCGGGGGGAAGCACAGATACGCAGTATTTT. It is translated as CASSVARLAGGSTDTQYF. The genes are TRBV9 and TRBJ2-3, with 11 bases fitting TRBD2. V dropped 0 bases and J dropped 0; count of bases not matched to a gene: 6. CDR3 length: 18 amino acids. From germline, CDR1 is SGDLS and CDR2 YYNGEE.

The V gene is TRBV18, the J gene TRBJ2-3; the match to TRBD2 covers 12 bases. Germline V gene sequence: CDR1 KGHSH, CDR2 LQKENI. The CDR3 covers 17 residues. Trimming took 4 bases from V and 0 from J; bases not matched to a gene: 5. The CDR3 spells CASSRGLAGTSTDTQYF. CDR3 coding DNA: TGTGCCAGCTCACGAGGACTAGCGGGGACTAGCACAGATACGCAGTATTTT. The entire variable domain, with the rest obtained from reference TRBV18 and TRBJ2-3, is as follows: NAGVMQNPRHLVRRRGQEARLRCSPMKGHSHVYWYRQLPEEGLKFMVYLQKENIIDESGMPKERFSAEFPKEGPSILRIQQVVRGDSAAYFCASSRGLAGTSTDTQYFGPGTRLTVL.

The chain joins TRBV7-2 to TRBJ1-3; 7 nucleotides line up with TRBD1. The CDR3 spans 16 residues. Germline CDR1 reads SGHTA; CDR2 reads FQGNSA. The ends lost 0 bases at V and 3 bases at J; junction bases unmatched: 5. CDR3 DNA sequence: TGTGCCAGCAGCTTAGCGGCACAGGGGTATGGAAACACCATATATTTT. As protein: CASSLAAQGYGNTIYF. Full variable domain (rest looked up from reference TRBV7-2 and TRBJ1-3): GAGVSQSPSNKVTEKGKDVELRCDPISGHTALYWYRQSLGQGLEFLIYFQGNSAPDKSGLPSDRFSAERTGGSVSTLTIQRTQQEDSAVYLCASSLAAQGYGNTIYFGEGSWLTVV.

The rearrangement joins TRBV30 to TRBJ2-5, with TRBD1 matching over 7 bases. The CDR3 consists of 14 residues. V gave up 3 bases and J gave up 3 bases; unmatched junction bases: 7. The germline V gene has CDR1 GTSNPN and CDR2 SVGIG (reference sequence). The CDR3 sequence is CAWSTGAGEETQYF. The CDR3 bases are TGTGCCTGGAGCACAGGGGCCGGGGAAGAGACCCAGTACTTC. The full variable domain, its missing parts supplied by reference TRBV30 and TRBJ2-5, is SQTIHQWPATLVQPVGSPLSLECTVEGTSNPNLYWYRQAAGRGLQLLFYSVGIGQISSEVPQNLSASRPQDRQFILSSKKLLLSDSGFYLCAWSTGAGEETQYFGPGTRLLVL.

This clone is a singleton in its sample. The CDR3 region has the DNA TGCGCCAGCAGCGCAACCGGGACAGGGCCCTCCTACGAGCAGTACTTC. Amino acids: CASSATGTGPSYEQYF. The rearrangement links TRBV5-1 to TRBJ2-7; the match to TRBD1 covers 9 bases. CDR1 and CDR2 from the germline V gene are SGHRS and YFSETQ. The CDR3 totals 16 residues. The trim removed 4 bases at V and 0 bases at J, leaving 8 bases unmatched.

J is TRBJ2-1 and V is TRBV7-6; 7 bases are a match to TRBD1. Germline trimming cut 4 bases from V and 4 bases from J; bases unmatched to any gene: 1. CDR3 length equals 13 residues. CDR1 is SGHVS, CDR2 FNYEAQ, per germline. The CDR3 nucleotides read TGTGCCAGCAGCTCGACAGGGTACAATGAGCAGTTCTTC. Encoded protein: CASSSTGYNEQFF.

This clone was picked up one time. This sequence joins TRBV15 and TRBJ1-5; maybe TRBD1 (6 bases). In germline, CDR1 is LNHNV, CDR2 YYDKDF (reference sequence). CDR3 length: 13 residues. V was cut by 3 bases and J by 6 bases, with 9 bases left in between. CDR3 loop: CATSSNRVQPQHF. DNA for the CDR3: TGTGCCACCAGCAGTAACAGGGTTCAGCCCCAGCATTTT.

This clone appeared once. The chain links TRBV14 to TRBJ2-7; tentatively, D is TRBD2 (6 bases). Germline values: CDR1 SGHDN, CDR2 FVKESK. This CDR3 region has 16 residues. Deletions cut 7 bases from V and 0 bases from J, with 19 bases between. The CDR3 DNA reads as TGTGCCAGCACTAAGAGGTCTGGAGGGAGCTCCTACGAGCAGTACGTC. Encoded protein: CASTKRSGGSSYEQYV.

This chain connects TRBV7-2 to TRBJ2-3, with a possible D match to TRBD2 (7 bases). This CDR3 is built from 14 residues. V gave up 6 bases and J gave up 8 bases, with 18 bases separating them. Germline loops: CDR1 SGHTA, CDR2 FQGNSA. DNA for the CDR3: TGTGCCAGCAGGACGGGGGGCAGGCCCGTTACGCAGTATTTT. Amino acids: CASRTGGRPVTQYF.

The CDR3 nucleotides are TGTGCCAGCAGAAGACAGGAAACTGAAGCTTTCTTT. Translated, it gives CASRRQETEAFF. The chain couples TRBV7-2 to TRBJ1-1, with TRBD1 as a possible D gene (6 bases). Trimming shortened V by 6 bases and J by 5 bases, and 10 bases separated the two germline ends. The CDR3 has 12 residues. Germline V gene lookup returns CDR1 SGHTA and CDR2 FQGNSA.

V and J are TRBV6-2 or TRBV6-3 and TRBJ2-5; 13 bases are a match to TRBD2. V gave up 2 bases and J gave up 5 bases; unmatched junction bases: 20. CDR1 MNHEY and CDR2 SVGEGT come from the germline V gene. CDR3 length: 21 residues. CDR3 in DNA: TGTGCCAGCAGTTACCCCCCCTCTACTAGCGGGAGGGCGTGGGTCAGGGAGACCCAGTACTTC. Translation gives CASSYPPSTSGRAWVRETQYF.

This clone was observed a handful of times. V is TRBV4-3 and J is TRBJ2-7; 9 bases fit TRBD1. V dropped 0 bases and J dropped 0; count of bases not matched to a gene: 3. This CDR3 is built from 16 residues. Per germline, CDR1 LGHNA and CDR2 YSLEER. In DNA, the CDR3 is TGCGCCAGCAGCCAAGAAAGACAGGGGGACTCCTACGAGCAGTACTTC. Protein product: CASSQERQGDSYEQYF.

This chain uses TRBV6-5 with TRBJ1-2, with 7 bases that match TRBD1. The germline V gene has CDR1 MNHEY and CDR2 SVGAGI. V lost 7 bases to trimming and J lost 6 bases; unmatched junction nucleotides: 14. This CDR3 region has 15 residues. The CDR3 nucleotides read TGTGCCAGCACGTCACAAATAGACAGGGCGGATGGCTACACCTTC. Translated, it gives CASTSQIDRADGYTF.

This chain uses TRBV11-2 with TRBJ2-3; D may be TRBD2 (6 bases). The germline V gene has CDR1 SGHAT and CDR2 FQNNGV. Trimming took off 6 bases at V and 1 base at J, with 8 bases between the two ends. The CDR3 runs 13 residues. The CDR3 DNA follows: TGTGCCAGCAGGGGACTTGGCACAGATACGCAGTATTTT. Translating it yields CASRGLGTDTQYF.

The chain links TRBV24-1 to TRBJ2-3; a weak D match, TRBD2 (5 bases). In germline, CDR1 is KGHDR, CDR2 SFDVKD. There are 15 residues in the CDR3. The ends were cut back, 7 bases at V and 4 bases at J, with 17 bases in the middle. The CDR3 sequence: CATRPGSGWADTQYF. CDR3 nucleotides: TGTGCCACCAGACCGGGATCGGGTTGGGCAGATACGCAGTATTTT.

This chain joins TRBV2 and TRBJ1-6, with 10 bases lining up with TRBD1. V lost 5 bases, J lost 10 bases, and 11 bases stayed unmatched. The V gene's germline CDR1 is SNHLY and CDR2 FYNNEI. The CDR3 sequence is 16 residues long. The CDR3 sequence: CASSQTGGPGRSPLHF. CDR3 sequence (DNA): TGTGCCAGCAGTCAGACAGGGGGCCCCGGTAGGTCACCCCTCCACTTT.

V gene TRBV6-2 or TRBV6-3 combines with J gene TRBJ1-5; D is unclear. The CDR3 has 16 amino acids. Deletions cut 4 bases from V and 3 bases from J, with 16 bases between. CDR1 and CDR2 from the germline V gene are MNHEY and SVGEGT. This CDR3 is CASSWSPMGSNQPQHF. In nucleotides, the CDR3 is TGTGCCAGCAGTTGGTCCCCTATGGGCTCCAATCAGCCCCAGCATTTT.

CDR3 sequence reads: CASTRGGTYNEQFF. The CDR3 DNA reads as TGTGCCAGCACGAGGGGGGGGACCTACAATGAGCAGTTCTTC. The genes are TRBV5-4 and TRBJ2-1; TRBD2 is a possible D gene (7 bases). Germline-derived CDR1 and CDR2 are SGHNT and YYREEE (reference sequence). The ends were cut back, 6 bases at V and 2 bases at J, with 12 bases in the middle. The CDR3 is 14 amino acids. The full variable domain, its missing parts supplied by reference TRBV5-4 and TRBJ2-1, is ETGVTQSPTHLIKTRGQQVTLRCSSQSGHNTVSWYQQALGQGPQFIFQYYREEENGRGNFPPRFSGLQFPNYSSELNVNALELDDSALYLCASTRGGTYNEQFFGPGTRLTVL.

In DNA, the CDR3 is TGCGCCAGCAGCCCCTCTACAGAGTCCTATAATTCACCCCTCCACTTT. The encoded protein is CASSPSTESYNSPLHF. V gene TRBV4-3 combines with J gene TRBJ1-6, with D unresolved. Germline V gives CDR1 LGHNA, CDR2 YSLEER. The CDR3 runs to 16 residues. The V gene lost 4 bases and the J gene lost 1 base, with 11 bases spanning the gap.

This clone has a single count. The chain couples TRBV30 to TRBJ1-1; unclear D gene. This CDR3 region has 11 residues. Trimming cost V 3 bases and J 5 bases, with 7 bases left between them. The germline V gene encodes CDR1 GTSNPN and CDR2 SVGIG (reference sequence). CDR3 amino acids: CAWREETEAFF. As DNA, the CDR3 is TGTGCCTGGAGGGAGGAGACTGAAGCTTTCTTT.

The chain has TRBV6-5 and TRBJ1-2, with a possible D match to TRBD1 (5 bases). The CDR3 covers 14 residues. Per the germline V gene, CDR1 is MNHEY and CDR2 is SVGAGI. Trimming left V 6 bases short and J 1 base short, with 12 bases between. The CDR3 DNA follows: TGTGCCAGCAGGACGGGGGGGGTTAACTATGGCTACACCTTC. This gives the protein CASRTGGVNYGYTF.

The chain couples TRBV18 to TRBJ1-5; D is perhaps TRBD1 (5 bases). V was clipped by 3 bases and J by 11 bases, with 14 bases between them. Germline CDR1 KGHSH, CDR2 LQKENI. This CDR3 region has 13 residues. In DNA, the CDR3 is TGTGCCAGCTCACCGGAGGGGCCGATAGCCCAGCATTTT. Its translation is CASSPEGPIAQHF.

Of note for this clone: The sample contains more than one DNA sequence encoding this CDR3. The chain uses TRBV19 and TRBJ1-1, with 8 bases matching TRBD1. This CDR3 comprises 13 residues. From germline, CDR1 is LNHDA and CDR2 SQIVND (reference sequence). After removal of 5 bases from V and 3 bases from J, the junction contained 2 bases not matched to a gene. The CDR3, as DNA: TGTGCCAGTAGTGAGGACAGGGACACTGAAGCTTTCTTT. Translating it yields CASSEDRDTEAFF.

The chain joins TRBV4-3 to TRBJ2-1; TRBD2 agrees at 7 bases. The trim removed 6 bases at V and 2 bases at J, leaving 7 bases unmatched. This CDR3 region has 15 residues. Germline CDR1 and CDR2: LGHNA and YSLEER. This chain's CDR3 is CASRVSAGTYNEQFF. CDR3 DNA: TGCGCCAGCAGGGTTTCAGCGGGAACCTACAATGAGCAGTTCTTC.

The chain uses TRBV7-8 and TRBJ2-7; tentatively, D is TRBD2 (5 bases). The CDR3 totals 13 residues. Germline values: CDR1 SGHVS, CDR2 FQNEAQ. Trimming left V 4 bases short and J 4 bases short, with 11 bases between. CDR3 residues: CASSSRTSYEQYF. CDR3 DNA: TGTGCCAGCAGCTCCAGGACTTCATACGAGCAGTACTTC.